These 7 T cell receptor beta chains were all obtained from the same sample, sequenced in a study of beta chain features in type 1 diabetes. Broader study findings: Type 1 diabetes patients had moderately but significantly shorter TCRB CDR3s in all four CD4+ subsets.

Every isolated RNA sample was fully reverse transcribed, so sequencing captured expressed TCRB transcripts. The protocol was immunoSEQ multiplex PCR, while the TCRdb copy is restricted to in-frame clones and leaves out a portion. The sample consists of about 160,000 clones, 7.5% to 9.5% of them appearing once. Antigen specificity for these receptors is unknown. Sequencing input: central memory CD4+ T cells from blood. The receptors shown here come from a woman under 30 with type 1 diabetes.

The chain uses TRBV29-1 and TRBJ2-3; 10 bases agree with TRBD2. CDR3 length: 14 residues. Germline V gene sequence: CDR1 SQVTM, CDR2 ANQGSEA. The trim removed 6 bases at V and 0 bases at J, leaving 3 bases unmatched. The DNA of the CDR3 is TGCAGCGTCACACTAGCGGGGAGCACAGATACGCAGTATTTT. Translation gives CSVTLAGSTDTQYF.

V usage is TRBV11-1 and J usage is TRBJ2-3, with 9 bases fitting TRBD2. CDR1 and CDR2 from the germline V gene are SGHAT and FQDESV (reference sequence). The CDR3 has 16 residues. Trimming at V came to 3 bases and at J to 4 bases, leaving 8 bases not matched to a gene. The CDR3 bases are TGTGCCAGCAGCTTCCGCCCTAGCGGGAAGGCAGATACGCAGTATTTT. This translates into CASSFRPSGKADTQYF.

The CDR3 here is CASSQAAASGDPQETQYF. In DNA, the CDR3 is TGTGCCAGCAGCCAAGCCGCGGCTAGCGGGGACCCCCAAGAGACCCAGTACTTC. The chain has TRBV4-2 and TRBJ2-5; 9 nucleotides match TRBD2. Germline V gives CDR1 LGHNA, CDR2 YNFKEQ. The CDR3 has 18 amino acids. The V and J ends lost 1 base and 1 base, in that order; junction bases with no gene match: 10.

The chain has TRBV2 and TRBJ2-7; no definite D call. The CDR3 has 11 residues. Trimming took 4 bases from V and 3 from J, leaving 4 bases between them. Germline lookup yields CDR1 SNHLY and CDR2 FYNNEI. The CDR3 sequence is CASSANYEQYF. CDR3 nucleotide sequence: TGTGCCAGCAGTGCTAACTACGAGCAGTACTTC.

This chain joins TRBV10-3 and TRBJ2-3; D call uncertain. With 4 bases removed from V and 5 bases from J, the gap between germline ends came to 10 bases. Germline V gene sequence: CDR1 ENHRY, CDR2 SYGVKD. There are 13 residues in the CDR3. In DNA form, the CDR3 reads TGTGCCATCAGTGTAGGAGCTTTAGATACGCAGTATTTT. Residues: CAISVGALDTQYF.

The CDR3 region has the DNA TGTGCCAGCAGCTGGACCCCTACCGGGGGGGCGGACAATGAGCAGTTCTTC. This sequence encodes CASSWTPTGGADNEQFF. The V call is TRBV5-6, the J call TRBJ2-1, with 8 nucleotides matching TRBD2. Trimming removed 3 bases from V and 5 bases from J; junction bases left unmatched: 13. Germline values: CDR1 SGHDT, CDR2 YYEEEE. The CDR3 sequence is 17 residues long. The whole variable domain, filled in from reference TRBV5-6 and TRBJ2-1, reads DAGVTQSPTHLIKTRGQQVTLRCSPKSGHDTVSWYQQALGQGPQFIFQYYEEEERQRGNFPDRFSGHQFPNYSSELNVNALLLGDSALYLCASSWTPTGGADNEQFFGPGTRLTVL.

This chain joins TRBV7-3 and TRBJ2-1; 8 bases match TRBD2. The CDR3 runs 14 residues. Trimming removed 1 base from V and 9 bases from J; junction bases left unmatched: 5. Germline V gene sequence: CDR1 SGHTA, CDR2 FQGTGA. The CDR3 loop is CASSLKGLEGEQFF. The CDR3 DNA reads as TGTGCCAGCAGCTTAAAGGGACTAGAGGGTGAGCAGTTCTTC.